The rows below give T cell receptor beta chains drawn from one sample of a study of identifying expanded T cells in peripheral blood. The table came from immunoSEQ multiplex PCR; TCRdb's copy has only in-frame clones and leaves some out. The top ten clones hold over 15% of a sample with under 130,000 clones, roughly 90% of them seen once. Sequencing used blood. These receptors were obtained from a person between 18 and 75 years old in good health. Each CDR3 is given with its conserved first and last residue. D genes are given only for firm matches. Size tells how often a clone was seen (once, few, many) or the class of an expanded clone, and some rows leave it out.

>TRBD1|.|TRBJ1-3|TRBV5-4
TGTGCCAGCAGTGGGACAGGGAGAAACACCATATATTTT
CASSGTGRNTIYF
>.|once|TRBJ2-5|TRBV15
TGTGCCACCAGCAGAAACCCGGGAGAGACCCAGTACTTC
CATSRNPGETQYF
>TRBD1|.|TRBJ1-2|TRBV13
TGTGCCAGCAGCTTAGGGGCAGGGGGTAGCTATGGCTACACCTTC
CASSLGAGGSYGYTF
>TRBD1|.|TRBJ2-3|TRBV7-9
TGTGCCAGCAGCTTAGGGACAGGGAGTACAGATACGCAGTATTTT
CASSLGTGSTDTQYF
>.|.|TRBJ2-7|TRBV7-2
TGTGCCAGCAGCTTATGGCTTGGGACCGGATACGAGCAGTACTTC
CASSLWLGTGYEQYF
>.|.|TRBJ1-6|TRBV7-9
TGTGCCAGCAGCTTCGATCTTCATTATTCACCCCTCCACTTT
CASSFDLHYSPLHF
>.|few|TRBJ2-1|TRBV10-2
TGCGCCAGCATAGGGACCGCGAGCTCCTACAATGAGCAGTTCTTC
CASIGTASSYNEQFF
>.|.|TRBJ1-5|TRBV19
TGTGCCAGTACCTTATCCCCAGCTTGGAGCAATCAGCCCCAGCATTTT
CASTLSPAWSNQPQHF
>.|.|TRBJ2-7|TRBV5-6
TGTGCCAGCAGCTTGGGGACAGCCTCCTACGAGCAGTACTTC
CASSLGTASYEQYF
>.|.|TRBJ1-1|TRBV5-8
TGTGCCAGCAACCGAGGAGAGGGATTTGAAGCTTTCTTT
CASNRGEGFEAFF
>TRBD2|.|TRBJ2-1|TRBV5-4
TGTGCCAGCAGCTTTAGTCTAGCGGGGGGAATCAATGAGCAGTTCTTC
CASSFSLAGGINEQFF
>.|.|TRBJ2-7|TRBV7-9
TGTGCCAGCAGCTTAAGAATAGGACAGCCTCGAACTACCTACGAGCAGTACTTC
CASSLRIGQPRTTYEQYF
>.|.|TRBJ1-2|TRBV28
TGTGCCAGCAGTTCCATGACAGATATGAACTATGGCTACACCTTC
CASSSMTDMNYGYTF
>TRBD1|.|TRBJ2-3|TRBV6-5
TGTGCCAGCAGTTACAGGACAGGGGTGATCACAGATACGCAGTATTTT
CASSYRTGVITDTQYF
>TRBD1|.|TRBJ2-7|TRBV27
TGTGCCAGCACCCGGGTGGGACAGGGGGCCTACGAGCAGTACTTC
CASTRVGQGAYEQYF